This TCR beta chain was recovered during a study of T-cell memory formation after mild COVID-19. The CDR3 contains 15 residues. The V end was cut by 6 bases, the J end by 1 base, with 9 bases between. Germline CDR1 and CDR2: KGHDR and SFDVKD. TCRdb re-analysed the 5' RACE reads in MiXCR, keeping a single row per CDR3 protein. The table includes roughly 350,000 distinct CDR3 sequences, around 27% detected once. Sequenced sample: PBMCs or a T cell subset sorted from them (not recorded which). The receptor was derived from an adult woman who had mild COVID-19 (a few samples of this study predate the infection). Cell type and time point are not known. V gene TRBV24-1 combines with J gene TRBJ2-6; D is perhaps TRBD2 (5 bases). CDR3: CATSWTGSGANVLTF. DNA of the CDR3: TGTGCCACCAGTTGGACTGGATCTGGGGCCAACGTCCTGACTTTC.